One and the same sample provided the 24 T cell receptor beta chains below, sequenced in a study of blood T cell repertoires in COVID-19. TCRdb's table, derived via immunoSEQ multiplex PCR, lists solely in-frame clones and lacks some. The sample has about 50,000 clones; more than 75% are singletons. The sample consisted of peripheral blood. All receptors come from a human donor in a cohort sampled during active COVID-19.

CDR3 sequence: CASSPVAGVGYEQYF. The CDR3 nucleotides are TGTGCCAGCAGCCCAGTAGCGGGAGTGGGCTACGAGCAGTACTTC. V gene TRBV7-2 combines with J gene TRBJ2-7, with 9 bases matching TRBD2. Germline V gene sequence: CDR1 SGHTA, CDR2 FQGNSA. The CDR3 consists of 15 residues. The V and J ends lost 5 bases and 3 bases, in that order; junction bases with no gene match: 8.

This chain connects TRBV3-1 (or the pseudogene TRBV3-2) to TRBJ2-7, with TRBD2 as a possible D gene (6 bases). This CDR3 spans 15 amino acids. Per germline, CDR1 LGHDT and CDR2 YNNKEL (reference sequence). The V end was cut by 0 bases, the J end by 3 bases, with 12 bases between. The CDR3 DNA is TGTGCCAGCAGCCAAGAACTAGCTCCCCACTACGAGCAGTACTTC. Translated: CASSQELAPHYEQYF.

V is TRBV18 and J is TRBJ1-6; 9 bases map to TRBD1. The CDR3 runs to 16 residues. Trimming took 2 bases from V and 7 from J; bases not matched to a gene: 6. Germline assignment: CDR1 KGHSH and CDR2 LQKENI. The CDR3 protein is CASSPWGTGRNSPLHF. The CDR3 nucleotides read TGTGCCAGCTCACCATGGGGGACAGGGAGGAATTCACCCCTCCACTTT.

This clone was seen a handful of times. This chain links TRBV28 with TRBJ1-5, with D unclear. This CDR3 has 15 amino acids. Germline CDR1 MDHEN, CDR2 SYDVKM. The germline V and J ends were trimmed by 5 bases and 0 bases, with 11 bases remaining between them. This chain's CDR3 is CASSPTGNSNQPQHF. In nucleotides, the CDR3 is TGTGCCAGCAGTCCGACCGGGAATAGCAATCAGCCCCAGCATTTT. Variable domain in full (rest from reference TRBV28 and TRBJ1-5): DVKVTQSSRYLVKRTGEKVFLECVQDMDHENMFWYRQDPGLGLRLIYFSYDVKMKEKGDIPEGYSVSREKKERFSLILESASTNQTSMYLCASSPTGNSNQPQHFGDGTRLSIL.

This chain connects TRBV27 to TRBJ2-7; D unclear. Germline V gives CDR1 MNHEY, CDR2 SMNVEV (reference sequence). The V gene lost 0 bases and the J gene lost 5 bases, with 11 bases spanning the gap. This CDR3 has 14 amino acids. The CDR3 spells CASSLSRKSHEQYF. The DNA for the CDR3 is TGTGCCAGCAGTTTATCGCGCAAGTCCCACGAGCAGTACTTC.

The rearrangement links TRBV11-1 to TRBJ2-5, with 10 bases aligning to TRBD2. The CDR3 has 15 amino acids. Trimming removed 5 bases from V and 5 bases from J; junction bases left unmatched: 8. Per the germline V gene, CDR1 is SGHAT and CDR2 is FQDESV (reference sequence). CDR3 loop: CASSQSGGAGETQYF. CDR3 bases: TGTGCCAGCAGCCAGAGCGGGGGGGCGGGTGAGACCCAGTACTTC.

V gene TRBV6-5 combines with J gene TRBJ2-7, with 7 bases matching TRBD1. The V gene end was trimmed by 5 bases and the J gene end by 1 base; junction bases not matched to a gene: 8. Germline-derived CDR1 and CDR2 are MNHEY and SVGAGI. The CDR3 spans 15 residues. The CDR3 reads CASSHWTGLSYEQYF. In DNA form, the CDR3 reads TGTGCCAGCAGTCATTGGACAGGATTGTCCTACGAGCAGTACTTC.

This chain uses TRBV10-3 with TRBJ1-1; no definite D call. Germline V gene lookup returns CDR1 ENHRY and CDR2 SYGVKD. The V and J ends lost 7 bases and 1 base respectively, with 10 bases between them. CDR3 size: 13 residues. The CDR3 nucleotides read TGTGCCATCACGCAGACACAGAACACTGAAGCTTTCTTT. Encoded protein: CAITQTQNTEAFF.

This clone was picked up one time. CDR3 sequence: CASRRTENTEAFF. The CDR3 coding sequence is TGTGCCAGCAGGAGGACAGAAAACACTGAAGCTTTCTTT. The rearrangement joins TRBV6-5 to TRBJ1-1; possible D gene TRBD1, 6 bases. The CDR3 is 13 amino acids. The germline V gene encodes CDR1 MNHEY and CDR2 SVGAGI. Deletions cut 6 bases from V and 2 bases from J, with 10 bases between.

In its sample, this clone was seen once. This rearrangement joins TRBV11-1 to TRBJ2-5; 14 bases fit TRBD2. This CDR3 has 16 amino acids. V gave up 4 bases and J gave up 3 bases; unmatched junction bases: 4. The germline CDR1 and CDR2 sequences are SGHAT and FQDESV (reference sequence). The CDR3 sequence is CASSYGLAGGEETQYF. The DNA of the CDR3 is TGTGCCAGCAGCTATGGACTAGCGGGGGGAGAAGAGACCCAGTACTTC.

V gene TRBV27 combines with J gene TRBJ2-5; 14 bases align to TRBD2. Germline V gene sequence: CDR1 MNHEY, CDR2 SMNVEV (reference sequence). The CDR3 is 17 residues long. Germline trimming cut 4 bases from V and 4 bases from J; bases unmatched to any gene: 8. CDR3 nucleotide sequence: TGTGCCAGCAGTTCGAGGACTAGCGGGGGGTTTGGAGAGACCCAGTACTTC. Amino acids: CASSSRTSGGFGETQYF.

This clone was counted only a few times. The chain is built from TRBV19 and TRBJ1-1, with D unresolved. This CDR3 comprises 14 residues. Germline-derived CDR1 and CDR2 are LNHDA and SQIVND (reference sequence). V lost 1 base, J lost 6 bases, and 12 bases lay in between. The CDR3: CASSIVEGGPEAFF. CDR3 nucleotides: TGTGCCAGTAGTATAGTGGAGGGAGGTCCTGAAGCTTTCTTT.

CDR3 sequence (DNA): TGTGCCAGCAGTCCGGACAGGGGTTACGAGCAGTACTTC. As protein: CASSPDRGYEQYF. V usage is TRBV12-3 or TRBV12-4 and J usage is TRBJ2-7; TRBD1 agrees at 9 bases. The length of the CDR3 is 13 residues. The trim removed 5 bases at V and 4 bases at J, leaving 3 bases unmatched.

V is TRBV2 and J is TRBJ1-4; TRBD1 agrees at 7 bases. With V trimmed by 7 bases and J by 7 bases, 9 bases remained unmatched. The germline CDR1 and CDR2 sequences are SNHLY and FYNNEI. This CDR3 is built from 14 residues. The CDR3: CASIPGQVFEKLFF. For the CDR3, the DNA is TGTGCCAGCATCCCTGGACAGGTCTTTGAAAAACTGTTTTTT.

Only a few counts were recorded for this clone. The chain joins TRBV19 to TRBJ2-1; 13 positions match TRBD2. This CDR3 is built from 17 residues. After removal of 3 bases from V and 0 bases from J, the junction contained 2 bases not matched to a gene. Germline V gene data show CDR1 as LNHDA and CDR2 as SQIVND (reference sequence). The CDR3 sequence is CASSIRLAGGSYNEQFF. The CDR3 DNA is TGTGCCAGTAGTATCCGACTAGCGGGGGGCTCCTACAATGAGCAGTTCTTC. Full variable domain (outside the CDR3, taken from reference TRBV19 and TRBJ2-1): DGGITQSPKYLFRKEGQNVTLSCEQNLNHDAMYWYRQDPGQGLRLIYYSQIVNDFQKGDIAEGYSVSREKKESFPLTVTSAQKNPTAFYLCASSIRLAGGSYNEQFFGPGTRLTVL.

This chain connects TRBV5-4 to TRBJ1-4; D not certain. From germline, CDR1 is SGHNT and CDR2 YYREEE (reference sequence). V was trimmed by 4 bases and J by 8 bases, leaving 21 bases between them. The CDR3 consists of 16 residues. The chain's CDR3 is CASSPGVGSNVEKLFF. CDR3 nucleotide sequence: TGTGCCAGCAGCCCGGGTGTAGGGAGCAATGTCGAAAAACTGTTTTTT.

The V gene is TRBV5-1, the J gene TRBJ2-3, with D tentatively TRBD2 (6 bases). The CDR3 has 16 amino acids. V lost 0 bases and J lost 2, with 13 bases in between. In germline, CDR1 is SGHRS, CDR2 YFSETQ. Written as DNA, the CDR3 is TGCGCCAGCAGCTTGGCGGTAGCGGATGTCACAGATACGCAGTATTTT. Its protein product is CASSLAVADVTDTQYF.

In DNA form, the CDR3 reads TGCAGCGTTGAAGCTCCGGGACAGGGACATTCCTACGAGCAGTACTTC. Translating it yields CSVEAPGQGHSYEQYF. V gene TRBV29-1 combines with J gene TRBJ2-7, with 9 bases fitting TRBD1. CDR1 SQVTM and CDR2 ANQGSEA come from the germline V gene. V was pared by 1 base and J by 1 base, with 8 bases of the junction left unmatched. The CDR3 contains 16 residues.

The chain employs TRBV30 and TRBJ2-7; 8 bases map to TRBD2. V lost 3 bases to trimming and J lost 3 bases; unmatched junction nucleotides: 10. Germline V gene lookup returns CDR1 GTSNPN and CDR2 SVGIG (reference sequence). The CDR3 covers 15 residues. This chain's CDR3 is CAWRGLSGTRYEQYF. DNA of the CDR3: TGTGCCTGGAGGGGCCTTAGCGGGACACGCTACGAGCAGTACTTC.

CDR3 bases: TGTGCCAGCAGCCAAAGGGGGCAGTCTGGAGAGCAGTACTTC. The encoded protein is CASSQRGQSGEQYF. The V and J genes are TRBV7-2 and TRBJ2-7; 7 bases match TRBD1. Germline V CDR1 and CDR2: SGHTA, FQGNSA. The CDR3 length is 14 residues. The trim removed 5 bases at V and 7 bases at J, leaving 11 bases unmatched.

The chain is built from TRBV2 and TRBJ2-7; maybe TRBD2 (6 bases). Germline CDR1 and CDR2: SNHLY and FYNNEI. Trimming took 6 bases from V and 3 from J, leaving 12 bases between them. CDR3 size: 13 residues. CDR3 bases: TGTGCCAGCAGCCCCCCCGGGGGCTACGAGCAGTACTTC. This gives the protein CASSPPGGYEQYF.

The chain is built from TRBV7-2 and TRBJ2-1, with TRBD2 matching over 9 bases. There are 14 residues in the CDR3. Germline values: CDR1 SGHTA, CDR2 FQGNSA. V lost 6 bases and J lost 8; bases outside the gene matches: 8. The CDR3 loop is CASRSGRPVDEQFF. The CDR3 DNA reads TGTGCCAGCAGAAGCGGGAGGCCTGTCGATGAGCAGTTCTTC.

The chain has TRBV9 and TRBJ1-1; 7 bases are a match to TRBD1. Germline CDR1 reads SGDLS; CDR2 reads YYNGEE. J was trimmed by 5 bases and V by 6 bases; bases with no gene match: 7. The CDR3 runs 13 residues. CDR3 bases: TGTGCCAGCAACTCAGGGGGTGGGACTGAAGCTTTCTTT. Translating gives CASNSGGGTEAFF. Using reference TRBV9 and TRBJ1-1 for the parts outside the CDR3, the full variable domain is DSGVTQTPKHLITATGQRVTLRCSPRSGDLSVYWYQQSLDQGLQFLIQYYNGEERAKGNILERFSAQQFPDLHSELNLSSLELGDSALYFCASNSGGGTEAFFGQGTRLTVV.

This rearrangement joins TRBV4-1 to TRBJ2-2, with 10 bases matching TRBD2. The CDR3 has 15 residues. The V and J ends lost 1 base and 5 bases, in that order; junction bases with no gene match: 1. The V gene's germline CDR1 is MGHRA and CDR2 YSYEKL. CDR3 bases: TGCGCCAGCAGCCAAGCTAGCGGGAGAACCGGGGAGCTGTTTTTT. It is translated as CASSQASGRTGELFF.